This is a list of T cell receptor beta chains from one sample in a study of blood T cell repertoires in COVID-19. The table came from immunoSEQ multiplex PCR; TCRdb's copy has only in-frame clones and leaves some out. The data show roughly 130,000 clones, about 88% seen once. The sample consisted of peripheral blood. Receptor source: a human donor with COVID-19, enrolled during active disease. The donor label of this sample is uncertain. Each CDR3 is given with its conserved first and last residue. A D gene is named only where the DNA matches it firmly. The size of a clone is reported for some rows only, either as once, few or many, or as a class for expanded clones.

CDR3 | DNA | V | D | J | size
CASSEDRGHEQYF | TGTGCCAGCAGTGAGGACAGGGGACACGAGCAGTACTTC | TRBV2 | TRBD1 | TRBJ2-7 | .
CASSERGGEWYQPQHF | TGTGCCAGCAGTGAGAGAGGGGGAGAGTGGTATCAGCCCCAGCATTTT | TRBV2 | . | TRBJ1-5 | .
CSVNPAFF | TGCAGCGTTAATCCGGCTTTCTTT | TRBV29-1 | . | TRBJ1-1 | .
CAGGTGTSSPLHF | TGTGCCGGGGGGACAGGAACAAGCTCACCCCTCCACTTT | TRBV6-6 | TRBD1 | TRBJ1-6 | .
CASISNRGNSPLHF | TGTGCCAGCATCTCAAACAGGGGTAATTCACCCCTCCACTTT | TRBV5-5 | TRBD1 | TRBJ1-6 | .
CASSAETAVSYEQYF | TGTGCCAGCAGCGCAGAGACAGCTGTCTCCTACGAGCAGTACTTC | TRBV9 | . | TRBJ2-7 | .
CASSPEQGAEAFF | TGTGCCAGCTCACCCGAACAGGGCGCTGAAGCTTTCTTT | TRBV18 | . | TRBJ1-1 | .
CASSEDNPSSYNEQFF | TGTGCCAGCAGCGAGGACAATCCGAGCTCCTACAATGAGCAGTTCTTC | TRBV7-4 | . | TRBJ2-1 | few
CASSFSEESGYTF | TGTGCCAGCAGCTTCTCGGAGGAGAGTGGCTACACCTTC | TRBV7-3 | . | TRBJ1-2 | .
CASGLGGSEYGYTF | TGTGCCAGCGGGCTAGGGGGAAGTGAATATGGCTACACCTTC | TRBV7-9 | . | TRBJ1-2 | .
CASSDRHYGYTF | TGTGCCAGCAGCGACAGGCACTATGGCTACACCTTC | TRBV6-5 | . | TRBJ1-2 | .
CASSIGLRGGFNEQFF | TGTGCCAGTAGTATAGGTCTGCGGGGGGGCTTCAATGAGCAGTTCTTC | TRBV19 | TRBD2 | TRBJ2-1 | .
CASSGLAGVKSDNEQFF | TGTGCCAGCAGTGGACTAGCGGGAGTAAAATCGGACAATGAGCAGTTCTTC | TRBV6-1 | TRBD2 | TRBJ2-1 | once
CASSFAGGLGYTF | TGTGCCAGCAGCTTCGCGGGAGGGCTTGGCTACACCTTC | TRBV11-2 | . | TRBJ1-2 | .
CASSPQYNGNTIYF | TGTGCCAGCTCACCTCAGTACAATGGAAACACCATATATTTT | TRBV18 | . | TRBJ1-3 | .
CASTRGEGANTEAFF | TGCGCCAGCACCCGAGGAGAAGGGGCGAACACTGAAGCTTTCTTT | TRBV4-1 | . | TRBJ1-1 | .
CASSEQGENTEAFF | TGTGCCAGCAGTGAACAGGGGGAGAACACTGAAGCTTTCTTT | TRBV2 | TRBD1 | TRBJ1-1 | .
CASRARGGADTGELFF | TGCGCCAGCAGAGCTCGGGGGGGAGCAGACACCGGGGAGCTGTTTTTT | TRBV4-1 | TRBD2 | TRBJ2-2 | .
CASSFGRELFF | TGCGCCAGCAGTTTCGGTCGGGAGCTGTTTTTT | TRBV5-1 | . | TRBJ2-2 | .
CASSQQGAVNTEAFF | TGTGCCAGCAGCCAACAGGGGGCGGTGAACACTGAAGCTTTCTTT | TRBV3-1/TRBV3-2 | TRBD1 | TRBJ1-1 | .
CAWSATGPETQYF | TGTGCCTGGAGTGCTACAGGGCCCGAGACCCAGTACTTC | TRBV30 | . | TRBJ2-5 | .
CASSYRAGSTDTQYF | TGTGCCAGCAGTTACAGAGCGGGGAGCACAGATACGCAGTATTTT | TRBV6-2/TRBV6-3 | TRBD2 | TRBJ2-3 | .
CASSVGSSDYEQYF | TGTGCCAGCAGCGTAGGGTCTAGCGACTACGAGCAGTACTTC | TRBV9 | . | TRBJ2-7 | .
CATSVQGYEQYF | TGTGCCACCAGTGTCCAGGGCTACGAGCAGTACTTC | TRBV24-1 | . | TRBJ2-7 | .
CASSFRTSGGRTDTQYF | TGTGCCAGCAGTTTTCGGACTAGCGGGGGGCGGACAGATACGCAGTATTTT | TRBV27 | TRBD2 | TRBJ2-3 | once
CASSLRTSGGLYEQYF | TGTGCCAGCAGCTTAAGGACTAGCGGGGGGCTGTACGAGCAGTACTTC | TRBV5-6 | TRBD2 | TRBJ2-7 | .
CASSLQVVDTEAFF | TGTGCCAGCAGCCTACAGGTGGTGGACACTGAAGCTTTCTTT | TRBV7-9 | . | TRBJ1-1 | once